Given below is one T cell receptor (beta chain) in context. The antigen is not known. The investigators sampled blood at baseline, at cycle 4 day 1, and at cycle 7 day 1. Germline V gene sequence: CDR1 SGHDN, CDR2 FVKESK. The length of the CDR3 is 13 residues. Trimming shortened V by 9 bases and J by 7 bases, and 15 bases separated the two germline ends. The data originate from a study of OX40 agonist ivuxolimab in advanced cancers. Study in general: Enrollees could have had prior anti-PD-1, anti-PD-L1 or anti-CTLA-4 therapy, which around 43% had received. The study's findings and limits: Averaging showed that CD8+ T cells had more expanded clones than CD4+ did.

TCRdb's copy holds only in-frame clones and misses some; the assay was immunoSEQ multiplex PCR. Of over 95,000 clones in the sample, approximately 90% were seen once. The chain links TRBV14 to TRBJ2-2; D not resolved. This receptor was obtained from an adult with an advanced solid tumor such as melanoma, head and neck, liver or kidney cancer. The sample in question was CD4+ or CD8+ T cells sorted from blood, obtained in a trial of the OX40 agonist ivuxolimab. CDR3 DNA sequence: TGTGCCAGTGACCATTTGTATCTCGGGGAGCTGTTTTTT. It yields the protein CASDHLYLGELFF.